Below are 4 T cell receptor beta chains sequenced from a single sample in a study of blood T cell repertoires in COVID-19. The data were produced by immunoSEQ multiplex PCR, yet TCRdb's version contains in-frame clones alone and is incomplete. Of under 350,000 clones in the sample, 89% are singletons; the top ten hold 1.5% to 2%. Sequencing was performed on peripheral blood. All receptors derive from a woman aged 30 to 39 with COVID-19, enrolled during active disease.

This clone was seen just once. The rearrangement joins TRBV28 to TRBJ1-2; tentative D call: TRBD1 (5 bases). In germline, CDR1 is MDHEN, CDR2 SYDVKM. The CDR3 sequence is 14 residues long. Trimming removed 3 bases at V and 6 bases at J, with 14 bases between. The CDR3 region is CASSLRQGWDGYTF. CDR3 nucleotide sequence: TGTGCCAGCAGTTTGAGGCAGGGTTGGGATGGCTACACCTTC.

CDR3 sequence: CASSPRRSRVGNTIYF. CDR3 in DNA: TGTGCCAGCAGCCCTCGGCGGTCCAGGGTCGGAAACACCATATATTTT. V gene TRBV5-8 combines with J gene TRBJ1-3; possible D gene TRBD1, 5 bases. Trimming pared 4 bases from V and 4 bases from J, leaving 18 bases between. Germline V gives CDR1 SGHTS, CDR2 YDEGEE. The CDR3 is 16 residues long. Filled out from reference TRBV5-8 and TRBJ1-3, the complete variable domain reads EAGVTQSPTHLIKTRGQQATLRCSPISGHTSVYWYQQALGLGLQFLLWYDEGEERNRGNFPPRFSGRQFPNYSSELNVNALELEDSALYLCASSPRRSRVGNTIYFGEGSWLTVV.

The V and J genes are TRBV30 and TRBJ2-2; TRBD2 is a possible D gene (5 bases). Between the trimmed V and J ends, which lost 3 bases and 0 bases, there was a span of 11 bases. Per germline, CDR1 GTSNPN and CDR2 SVGIG (reference sequence). This CDR3 comprises 15 residues. CDR3 loop: CAWRRLASNTGELFF. The DNA of the CDR3 is TGTGCCTGGAGGAGGCTAGCCTCGAACACCGGGGAGCTGTTTTTT.

The V and J genes are TRBV4-3 and TRBJ2-4; tentatively, D is TRBD1 (6 bases). The V end lost 0 bases, the J end lost 4 bases, and 13 bases lay between the germline ends. CDR1 and CDR2 from the germline V gene are LGHNA and YSLEER. The CDR3 is made up of 16 amino acids. CDR3 bases: TGCGCCAGCAGCCAAGATGGGCAGGGGATGAAAAACATTCAGTACTTC. This translates into CASSQDGQGMKNIQYF.